Listed below are T cell receptor beta chains from one sample, sequenced in a study of shared clonotypes between healthy human individuals. The data were produced by immunoSEQ multiplex PCR, yet TCRdb's version contains in-frame clones alone and is incomplete. The table shows approximately 2,000,000 clones, with 93% occurring only once. The source material was naive CD8+ T cells from PBMCs. The origin of the receptors is a man between 18 and 35 years old in good health. Some clones in this sample may be carry-over from other donors' samples. The CDR3 runs from the conserved cysteine through the conserved F or W. D genes are given only for firm matches. Some rows have no size entry. The others give once, few or many, or a class for an expanded clone.

j_gene: TRBJ2-5; v_gene: TRBV15; d_gene: TRBD2; abundance: .; CDR3nt: TGTGCCACCAGCAGGGGACTAGCGGGCCTCCAAGAGACCCAGTACTTC; CDR3aa: CATSRGLAGLQETQYF
j_gene: TRBJ2-1; v_gene: TRBV12-5; d_gene: .; abundance: .; CDR3nt: TGTGCTAGTGGTTTGCCTATTCCTTCAGGGGTTGGTGAGCAGTTCTTC; CDR3aa: CASGLPIPSGVGEQFF
j_gene: TRBJ1-1; v_gene: TRBV27; d_gene: .; abundance: few; CDR3nt: TGTGCCAGCAGTTTAAGCGGGGGAGAGACTGAAGCTTTCTTT; CDR3aa: CASSLSGGETEAFF
j_gene: TRBJ2-7; v_gene: TRBV5-6; d_gene: .; abundance: .; CDR3nt: TGTGCCAGCAGCTTACAGGGCTACGAGCAGTACTTC; CDR3aa: CASSLQGYEQYF
j_gene: TRBJ2-6; v_gene: TRBV27; d_gene: TRBD1; abundance: .; CDR3nt: TGTGCCAGCAGTCCTAACCGGGACAGCTCTGGGGCCAACGTCCTGACTTTC; CDR3aa: CASSPNRDSSGANVLTF
j_gene: TRBJ1-1; v_gene: TRBV6-6; d_gene: .; abundance: .; CDR3nt: TGTGCCAGCAGTCACAGGGCAGAGGCTTTCTTT; CDR3aa: CASSHRAEAFF
j_gene: TRBJ2-7; v_gene: TRBV9; d_gene: TRBD2; abundance: .; CDR3nt: TGTGCCAGCAGCGTGGCTAGCGGGCCTTCCTACGAGCAGTACTTC; CDR3aa: CASSVASGPSYEQYF
j_gene: TRBJ2-7; v_gene: TRBV27; d_gene: .; abundance: .; CDR3nt: TGTGCCAGCAGTTGGGAGGCCGGGTTTTACGAGCAGTACTTC; CDR3aa: CASSWEAGFYEQYF
j_gene: TRBJ2-1; v_gene: TRBV27; d_gene: TRBD1; abundance: .; CDR3nt: TGTGCCAGCAGTCCGCGACAGGGGGCGAATGAGCAGTTCTTC; CDR3aa: CASSPRQGANEQFF
j_gene: TRBJ1-2; v_gene: TRBV6-5; d_gene: TRBD1; abundance: .; CDR3nt: TGTGCCAGCAGCTTTGGGACAGCCTATGGCTACACCTTC; CDR3aa: CASSFGTAYGYTF
j_gene: TRBJ2-5; v_gene: TRBV9; d_gene: TRBD1; abundance: .; CDR3nt: TGTGCCAGCAGCGTCGACAGGGGACAAGAGACCCAGTACTTC; CDR3aa: CASSVDRGQETQYF
j_gene: TRBJ1-1; v_gene: TRBV19; d_gene: .; abundance: .; CDR3nt: TGTGCCAGTACGGTCGGTTGGGACATGAACACTGAAGCTTTCTTT; CDR3aa: CASTVGWDMNTEAFF
j_gene: TRBJ2-1; v_gene: TRBV25-1; d_gene: .; abundance: .; CDR3nt: TGTGCCAGCAGTGAATTGAAGGGAGGTGAGCAGTTCTTC; CDR3aa: CASSELKGGEQFF
j_gene: TRBJ2-2; v_gene: TRBV2; d_gene: .; abundance: .; CDR3nt: TGTGCCAGCAGTGACCGGGGTTTCACCGGGGAGCTGTTTTTT; CDR3aa: CASSDRGFTGELFF
j_gene: TRBJ1-1; v_gene: TRBV19; d_gene: .; abundance: .; CDR3nt: TGTGCCAGTAGTATCTTAGCAGGGAACACTGAAGCTTTCTTT; CDR3aa: CASSILAGNTEAFF
j_gene: TRBJ2-2; v_gene: TRBV27; d_gene: TRBD1; abundance: .; CDR3nt: TGTGCCAGCAGCTTACCCGCTGGGACAGGTGACACCGGGGAGCTGTTTTTT; CDR3aa: CASSLPAGTGDTGELFF
j_gene: TRBJ2-5; v_gene: TRBV5-1; d_gene: TRBD1; abundance: .; CDR3nt: TGCGCCAGCAGCTTCAACAGGGGGGAGCAAGAGACCCAGTACTTC; CDR3aa: CASSFNRGEQETQYF
j_gene: TRBJ2-2; v_gene: TRBV29-1; d_gene: .; abundance: .; CDR3nt: TGCAGCGTTGAAGATCCCAGGGACATCGGGGAGCTGTTTTTT; CDR3aa: CSVEDPRDIGELFF
j_gene: TRBJ1-2; v_gene: TRBV7-9; d_gene: .; abundance: .; CDR3nt: TGTGCCAGCAGCTTAGAAACAGGCCTCGCTGGCTACACCTTC; CDR3aa: CASSLETGLAGYTF
j_gene: TRBJ2-1; v_gene: TRBV29-1; d_gene: TRBD2; abundance: .; CDR3nt: TGCAGCGTTGAGGGACTAGCGGGATTCTACTACAATGAGCAGTTCTTC; CDR3aa: CSVEGLAGFYYNEQFF
j_gene: TRBJ1-5; v_gene: TRBV28; d_gene: .; abundance: few; CDR3nt: TGTGCCAGCGCCGGGACGTGGGATCAGCCCCAGCATTTT; CDR3aa: CASAGTWDQPQHF
j_gene: TRBJ2-7; v_gene: TRBV5-6; d_gene: .; abundance: .; CDR3nt: TGTGCCAGCAGCTTCAATGCCGGGACAAGGAGGTACGAGCAGTACTTC; CDR3aa: CASSFNAGTRRYEQYF
j_gene: TRBJ2-1; v_gene: TRBV28; d_gene: TRBD2; abundance: .; CDR3nt: TGTGCCAGCAGCTTGGGGACTAGCGGGAGAAAGTTCTTC; CDR3aa: CASSLGTSGRKFF
j_gene: TRBJ2-7; v_gene: TRBV7-9; d_gene: .; abundance: .; CDR3nt: TGTGCCAGCAGCTCAGGAGACCACGAGCAGTACTTC; CDR3aa: CASSSGDHEQYF
j_gene: TRBJ1-4; v_gene: TRBV29-1; d_gene: .; abundance: .; CDR3nt: TGCAGCGTTCTCGGGGGGCAGGGAGGTGAAAAACTGTTTTTT; CDR3aa: CSVLGGQGGEKLFF
j_gene: TRBJ2-1; v_gene: TRBV27; d_gene: .; abundance: .; CDR3nt: TGTGCCAGCAGCGACGGGGGGCCCCACAATGAGCAGTTCTTC; CDR3aa: CASSDGGPHNEQFF
j_gene: TRBJ2-7; v_gene: TRBV12-5; d_gene: TRBD1; abundance: .; CDR3nt: TGTGCTAGTGGTTTGTCAGGGGGCGAGCAGTACTTC; CDR3aa: CASGLSGGEQYF
j_gene: TRBJ2-5; v_gene: TRBV4-3; d_gene: .; abundance: .; CDR3nt: TGCGCCAGCAGCCACCTCCTGTCCGTTAAAGAGACCCAGTACTTC; CDR3aa: CASSHLLSVKETQYF
j_gene: TRBJ2-3; v_gene: TRBV19; d_gene: TRBD2; abundance: .; CDR3nt: TGTGCCAGTAGTCCCACTAGCGGGAGAGCAGATACGCAGTATTTT; CDR3aa: CASSPTSGRADTQYF
j_gene: TRBJ2-3; v_gene: TRBV6-1; d_gene: .; abundance: .; CDR3nt: TGTGCCAGCAGTGAGGAAACAGCTAGCACAGATACGCAGTATTTT; CDR3aa: CASSEETASTDTQYF
j_gene: TRBJ2-7; v_gene: TRBV5-1; d_gene: .; abundance: .; CDR3nt: TGCGCCAGCAGCTTGGCCGGGACCTCCTACGAGCAGTACTTC; CDR3aa: CASSLAGTSYEQYF